A selection of T cell receptor beta chains follows, all from one sample in a study of cytomegalovirus exposure and HLA in healthy donors. Assay: immunoSEQ multiplex PCR; the TCRdb copy retains only in-frame clones and omits some. The repertoire table contains about 140,000 clones. Sequencing used PBMCs. The receptors here all came from a woman under 30 in good health and CMV-seronegative. CDR3s include the opening cysteine and the closing phenylalanine or tryptophan. A D gene is named only where the DNA matches it firmly.

v_call	cdr3_length	d_call	j_call	cdr3_aa	cdr3_nt
TRBV30	14	TRBD2	TRBJ2-1	CAWSVLAGGGEQFF	TGTGCCTGGAGTGTCTTAGCGGGAGGGGGTGAGCAGTTCTTC
TRBV7-9	15	-	TRBJ1-2	CASSSRQDPHYGYTF	TGTGCCAGCAGCTCTCGACAGGACCCTCACTATGGCTACACCTTC
TRBV4-3	15	-	TRBJ1-2	CASSQGTPSNYGYTF	TGCGCCAGCAGCCAAGGGACACCGTCTAACTATGGCTACACCTTC
TRBV11-3	14	-	TRBJ2-3	CASSLLADTDTQYF	TGTGCCAGCAGCTTACTCGCAGACACAGATACGCAGTATTTT
TRBV11-3	14	-	TRBJ1-1	CASSLDQGNTEAFF	TGTGCCAGCAGCTTAGATCAGGGAAACACTGAAGCTTTCTTT
TRBV12-5	16	-	TRBJ1-1	CASGLSPTGRNTEAFF	TGTGCTAGTGGTTTATCCCCCACAGGGCGGAACACTGAAGCTTTCTTT
TRBV6-1	15	TRBD2	TRBJ2-1	CASNIIAGPYNEQFF	TGTGCCAGCAATATCATAGCGGGACCCTACAATGAGCAGTTCTTC
TRBV4-1	16	TRBD2	TRBJ2-1	CASSQETSGLYNEQFF	TGCGCCAGCAGCCAAGAGACTAGCGGACTCTACAATGAGCAGTTCTTC
TRBV9	17	TRBD2	TRBJ2-2	CASSAHLAGGYTGELFF	TGTGCCAGCAGCGCACATTTAGCGGGAGGGTACACCGGGGAGCTGTTTTTT
TRBV18	15	TRBD1	TRBJ1-1	CASSPPGQMNTEAFF	TGTGCCAGCTCACCACCGGGACAGATGAACACTGAAGCTTTCTTT
TRBV29-1	15	TRBD2	TRBJ2-2	CSETSGRGRPGELFF	TGCAGTGAGACTAGCGGGAGGGGGCGGCCCGGGGAGCTGTTTTTT
TRBV29-1	17	TRBD2	TRBJ2-1	CSVEPAGRTSGYNEQFF	TGCAGCGTTGAACCTGCCGGGCGGACTAGCGGCTACAATGAGCAGTTCTTC
TRBV11-2	15	-	TRBJ1-4	CASSTRQPYNEKLFF	TGTGCCAGCAGCACCCGACAGCCTTATAATGAAAAACTGTTTTTT
TRBV7-9	15	-	TRBJ2-7	CASSFGQGSYGEQYF	TGTGCCAGCAGCTTTGGGCAGGGGAGCTATGGGGAGCAGTACTTC
TRBV6-5	15	-	TRBJ1-3	CASSYSGLLGNTIYF	TGTGCCAGCAGTTACTCGGGACTTCTTGGAAACACCATATATTTT
TRBV19	18	-	TRBJ2-4	CASSRTRAGGGSGNIQYF	TGTGCCAGTAGTCGAACCCGTGCGGGTGGAGGGTCCGGAAACATTCAGTACTTC
TRBV15	17	-	TRBJ2-4	CATSRTDGVVDKNIQYF	TGTGCCACCAGCAGAACCGACGGAGTTGTGGACAAAAACATTCAGTACTTC